A single sample is the source of the 26 T cell receptor beta chains below, sequenced in a study of shared clonotypes between healthy human individuals. Sequenced by immunoSEQ multiplex PCR; TCRdb stores in-frame clones only, minus some. The data show 1.6 million or so clones, around 98.5% seen once. Sample: naive CD4+ T cells sorted from blood. Described subset: CD45RA+ positively selected. The receptor set was obtained from a man aged 25 to 45 in good health.

CDR3 sequence (DNA): TGTGCCAGCAGCTTAGCGACGTGGGGGGCGCGTGAAAAACTGTTTTTT. This sequence encodes CASSLATWGAREKLFF. The rearrangement joins TRBV7-9 to TRBJ1-4; D is perhaps TRBD1 (6 bases). The CDR3 is 16 residues long. V dropped 0 bases and J dropped 7 bases, with 15 bases sitting between them. Germline lookup yields CDR1 SEHNR and CDR2 FQNEAQ (reference sequence).

This chain connects TRBV30 to TRBJ2-3, with 10 positions matching TRBD2. Unmatched junction bases numbered 5, after V lost 0 bases and J lost 2 bases. Per germline, CDR1 GTSNPN and CDR2 SVGIG (reference sequence). The CDR3 runs to 16 residues. The CDR3 bases are TGTGCCTGGAGTGTTTCTAGCGGGAGACCCACAGATACGCAGTATTTT. Its translation is CAWSVSSGRPTDTQYF.

The chain uses TRBV10-3 and TRBJ2-7; D gene unclear. The CDR3 loop spans 14 amino acids. Germline CDR1 and CDR2: ENHRY and SYGVKD. Trimming removed 2 bases at V and 4 bases at J, with 12 bases between. This CDR3 reads CAISEAGINYEQYF. Written as DNA, the CDR3 is TGTGCCATCAGTGAGGCTGGGATTAATTACGAGCAGTACTTC.

The V and J genes are TRBV10-3 and TRBJ1-1; tentative D call: TRBD1 (6 bases). The V gene lost 6 bases and the J gene lost 0 bases, with 8 bases spanning the gap. The CDR3 has 13 amino acids. Germline CDR1 and CDR2: ENHRY and SYGVKD. DNA for the CDR3: TGTGCCATCAGGGGACAAATGAACACTGAAGCTTTCTTT. It specifies CAIRGQMNTEAFF.

The chain employs TRBV15 and TRBJ1-5; 7 bases line up with TRBD1. The germline V gene has CDR1 LNHNV and CDR2 YYDKDF (reference sequence). This CDR3 region has 16 residues. The junction had 4 bases not matched to a gene; V was cut back by 2 bases and J by 0 bases. CDR3 bases: TGTGCCACCAGCAGAATGCAGGGGGGTAGCAATCAGCCCCAGCATTTT. It translates to CATSRMQGGSNQPQHF.

Concerning this clone: Other DNA sequences from this sample encode an identical CDR3 as well. The rearrangement links TRBV5-1 to TRBJ2-3; 10 bases are shared with TRBD1. This CDR3 is 14 amino acids long. With 7 bases clipped from V and 3 bases from J, the junction kept 5 bases outside the gene matches. CDR1 and CDR2 from the germline V gene are SGHRS and YFSETQ. CDR3 bases: TGCGCCAGCTCCTTGGACAGGGGGACAGATACGCAGTATTTT. It specifies CASSLDRGTDTQYF.

The chain is built from TRBV30 and TRBJ2-2; D is ambiguous. This CDR3 spans 13 amino acids. Germline V lookup: CDR1 GTSNPN, CDR2 SVGIG (reference sequence). Trimming stripped 4 bases from V and 13 bases from J, with 19 bases between. In DNA form, the CDR3 reads TGTGCCTGGAAACGGCAGGCCGCGATGGGGCTGTTTTTT. This translates into CAWKRQAAMGLFF.

The chain joins TRBV28 to TRBJ1-2, with D unresolved. This CDR3 has 13 residues. The germline V gene has CDR1 MDHEN and CDR2 SYDVKM. Trimming left V 2 bases short and J 5 bases short, with 9 bases between. This chain's CDR3 is CASSLGFRYGYTF. CDR3 DNA: TGTGCCAGCAGTTTAGGGTTTCGGTATGGCTACACCTTC.

The V gene is TRBV28, the J gene TRBJ2-7; TRBD1 matches at 9 bases. In germline, CDR1 is MDHEN, CDR2 SYDVKM. The CDR3 length is 14 residues. Trimming cost V 9 bases and J 6 bases; bases outside gene matches: 12. CDR3 in DNA: TGTGCCAGTCGAGGACAGGGGCCAAGTCTCGAGCAGTACTTC. Translated, it gives CASRGQGPSLEQYF.

Turning to this clone: Other DNA variants within this sample encode the same CDR3. The rearrangement links TRBV6-5 to TRBJ1-5; D unresolved. The length of the CDR3 is 13 residues. Trimming took off 2 bases at V and 6 bases at J, with 8 bases between the two ends. From germline, CDR1 is MNHEY and CDR2 SVGAGI. CDR3 amino acids: CASSYRDGQPQHF. CDR3 DNA sequence: TGTGCCAGCAGTTACAGGGATGGTCAGCCCCAGCATTTT.

The chain employs TRBV5-1 and TRBJ2-6; TRBD1 matches at 7 bases. Germline CDR1 SGHRS, CDR2 YFSETQ. The CDR3 is 18 residues long. J was trimmed by 1 base and V by 1 base; bases with no gene match: 8. The DNA of the CDR3 is TGCGCCAGCAGCTTGAACAGGGGAAGGGGGTCTGGGGCCAACGTCCTGACTTTC. Translation: CASSLNRGRGSGANVLTF.

The chain carries TRBV11-2 and TRBJ2-7; D unresolved. This CDR3 is built from 14 residues. Germline assignment: CDR1 SGHAT and CDR2 FQNNGV. V was cut by 5 bases and J by 4 bases, with 15 bases left in between. The CDR3, as DNA: TGTGCCAGCAGCCGGACGCTGAATTTTTACGAGCAGTACTTC. This sequence encodes CASSRTLNFYEQYF. The entire variable domain, with the rest obtained from reference TRBV11-2 and TRBJ2-7, is as follows: EAGVAQSPRYKIIEKRQSVAFWCNPISGHATLYWYQQILGQGPKLLIQFQNNGVVDDSQLPKDRFSAERLKGVDSTLKIQPAKLEDSAVYLCASSRTLNFYEQYFGPGTRLTVT.

The chain joins TRBV5-1 to TRBJ1-1; 7 bases map to TRBD1. CDR3 length: 16 residues. CDR1 and CDR2 (germline): SGHRS, YFSETQ. The V gene end was trimmed by 4 bases and the J gene end by 0 bases; junction bases not matched to a gene: 9. CDR3 nucleotides: TGCGCCAGCAGCCCGCTCGCACAGGGGATGAACACTGAAGCTTTCTTT. Its protein is CASSPLAQGMNTEAFF. The full variable domain, completed using reference TRBV5-1 and TRBJ1-1, is KAGVTQTPRYLIKTRGQQVTLSCSPISGHRSVSWYQQTPGQGLQFLFEYFSETQRNKGNFPGRFSGRQFSNSRSEMNVSTLELGDSALYLCASSPLAQGMNTEAFFGQGTRLTVV.

The chain combines TRBV15 with TRBJ2-7; 11 nucleotides line up with TRBD1. V was pared by 4 bases and J by 1 base, with 3 bases of the junction left unmatched. The CDR3 length is 15 residues. Per the germline V gene, CDR1 is LNHNV and CDR2 is YYDKDF (reference sequence). CDR3 region: CATSKGQGVSYEQYF. As DNA, the CDR3 is TGTGCCACCAGCAAGGGACAGGGGGTTTCCTACGAGCAGTACTTC.

The chain recombines TRBV5-1 with TRBJ2-2; D gene ambiguous. V was shortened by 0 bases and J by 7 bases, with 13 bases between the two germline ends. The CDR3 is made up of 15 amino acids. Germline V gives CDR1 SGHRS, CDR2 YFSETQ. The CDR3 DNA reads TGCGCCAGCAGCTTGGCCACGGACCGCGGCGGGGAGCTGTTTTTT. Amino acid sequence: CASSLATDRGGELFF.

The chain combines TRBV9 with TRBJ2-1; 10 bases match TRBD1. This CDR3 has 13 amino acids. Trimming took 7 bases from V and 7 from J; bases not matched to a gene: 5. Germline loops: CDR1 SGDLS, CDR2 YYNGEE. DNA of the CDR3: TGTGCCAGCGGGACAGGGGTAAAGAATGAGCAGTTCTTC. Its translation: CASGTGVKNEQFF. The whole variable domain, filled in from reference TRBV9 and TRBJ2-1, reads DSGVTQTPKHLITATGQRVTLRCSPRSGDLSVYWYQQSLDQGLQFLIQYYNGEERAKGNILERFSAQQFPDLHSELNLSSLELGDSALYFCASGTGVKNEQFFGPGTRLTVL.

The chain has TRBV18 and TRBJ2-5; TRBD1 agrees at 7 bases. CDR1 and CDR2 (germline): KGHSH, LQKENI. This CDR3 contains 15 residues. V was pared by 2 bases and J by 2 bases, with 5 bases of the junction left unmatched. CDR3 coding DNA: TGTGCCAGCTCACCAAGGACAGGATCACAAGAGACCCAGTACTTC. Translated, it gives CASSPRTGSQETQYF. The full variable domain, in which reference TRBV18 and TRBJ2-5 provide the parts outside the CDR3, is NAGVMQNPRHLVRRRGQEARLRCSPMKGHSHVYWYRQLPEEGLKFMVYLQKENIIDESGMPKERFSAEFPKEGPSILRIQQVVRGDSAAYFCASSPRTGSQETQYFGPGTRLLVL.

The V gene is TRBV6-6, the J gene TRBJ1-4; no firm D call. Germline V gene sequence: CDR1 MNHNY, CDR2 SVGAGI (reference sequence). The CDR3 spans 14 residues. V was clipped by 6 bases and J by 5 bases, with 13 bases between them. The CDR3 spells CASRLPGWNEKLFF. In nucleotides, the CDR3 is TGTGCCAGCAGATTACCCGGTTGGAATGAAAAACTGTTTTTT.

In this sample, this clone turned up once. The J gene is TRBJ1-1, the V gene TRBV10-3; 7 bases fit TRBD1. CDR1 and CDR2 from the germline V gene are ENHRY and SYGVKD. This CDR3 contains 14 residues. Unmatched junction bases numbered 11, after V lost 11 bases and J lost 2 bases. The chain's CDR3 is CAAKPGQLNTEAFF. Here the CDR3 DNA reads TGTGCCGCGAAGCCGGGACAGCTAAACACTGAAGCTTTCTTT.

The chain has TRBV2 and TRBJ1-2; D uncertain. Germline CDR1 and CDR2: SNHLY and FYNNEI. The CDR3 is 14 residues long. The germline V and J ends were trimmed by 1 base and 14 bases, with 20 bases remaining between them. CDR3 nucleotide sequence: TGTGCCAGCAGTGAAGATCGTGGGTCCCCGGACTTAACCTTC. Its protein product is CASSEDRGSPDLTF.

V usage is TRBV23-1 and J usage is TRBJ2-7; a weak D match, TRBD1 (6 bases). TRBV23-1 is sorted into the ORF group, with uncertain function. This CDR3 has 12 residues. Trimming pared 8 bases from V and 1 base from J, leaving 9 bases between. CDR3 sequence: CASQTGSYEQYF. The CDR3 DNA follows: TGCGCCAGCCAGACAGGTTCCTACGAGCAGTACTTC.

V and J are TRBV2 and TRBJ2-6; D is undetermined. The germline CDR1 and CDR2 sequences are SNHLY and FYNNEI. This CDR3 region has 15 residues. V was clipped by 6 bases and J by 0 bases, with 9 bases between them. The CDR3 sequence is CASSKTSSGANVLTF. DNA of the CDR3: TGTGCCAGCAGCAAGACCTCCTCTGGGGCCAACGTCCTGACTTTC.

The V gene is TRBV14, the J gene TRBJ1-4; TRBD1 is a possible D gene (5 bases). Germline-derived CDR1 and CDR2 are SGHDN and FVKESK. This CDR3 has 14 residues. V was clipped by 3 bases and J by 6 bases, with 11 bases between them. The CDR3 DNA is TGTGCCAGCAGCCAGGCAGGGAGGGATGAAAAACTGTTTTTT. Residues: CASSQAGRDEKLFF.

A single count supports this clone. The chain carries TRBV2 and TRBJ2-1, with TRBD2 identical over 7 bases. From germline, CDR1 is SNHLY and CDR2 FYNNEI. Trimming took 7 bases from V and 0 from J; bases not matched to a gene: 6. The CDR3 consists of 15 residues. The CDR3 sequence: CASNGGSYSYNEQFF. CDR3 sequence (DNA): TGTGCCAGCAATGGCGGGAGTTACTCCTACAATGAGCAGTTCTTC.

This chain uses TRBV7-9 with TRBJ2-5; no reliable D call. Germline assignment: CDR1 SEHNR and CDR2 FQNEAQ (reference sequence). With 7 bases removed from V and 5 bases from J, the gap between germline ends came to 8 bases. The CDR3 has 11 amino acids. CDR3 region: CASNNGETQYF. As DNA, the CDR3 is TGTGCCAGCAACAATGGGGAGACCCAGTACTTC.

V is TRBV7-2 and J is TRBJ2-5, with no clear D. CDR1 SGHTA and CDR2 FQGNSA come from the germline V gene. V was pared by 4 bases and J by 5 bases, with 23 bases between. The length of the CDR3 is 17 residues. CDR3 sequence reads: CASSSPVSSIDPETQYF. CDR3 bases: TGTGCCAGCAGCTCCCCCGTTTCATCCATAGATCCGGAGACCCAGTACTTC.